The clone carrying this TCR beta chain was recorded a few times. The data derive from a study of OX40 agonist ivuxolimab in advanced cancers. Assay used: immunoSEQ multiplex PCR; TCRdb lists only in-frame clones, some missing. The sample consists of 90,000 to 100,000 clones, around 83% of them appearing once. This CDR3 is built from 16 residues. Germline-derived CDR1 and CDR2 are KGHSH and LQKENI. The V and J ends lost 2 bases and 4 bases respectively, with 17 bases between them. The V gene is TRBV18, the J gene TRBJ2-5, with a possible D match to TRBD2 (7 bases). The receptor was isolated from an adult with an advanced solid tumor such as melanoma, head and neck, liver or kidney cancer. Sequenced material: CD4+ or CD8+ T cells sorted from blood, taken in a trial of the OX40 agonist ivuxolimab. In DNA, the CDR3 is TGTGCCAGCTCACCAGTGGGGGGGCAAGGTGGAGAGACCCAGTACTTC. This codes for CASSPVGGQGGETQYF.